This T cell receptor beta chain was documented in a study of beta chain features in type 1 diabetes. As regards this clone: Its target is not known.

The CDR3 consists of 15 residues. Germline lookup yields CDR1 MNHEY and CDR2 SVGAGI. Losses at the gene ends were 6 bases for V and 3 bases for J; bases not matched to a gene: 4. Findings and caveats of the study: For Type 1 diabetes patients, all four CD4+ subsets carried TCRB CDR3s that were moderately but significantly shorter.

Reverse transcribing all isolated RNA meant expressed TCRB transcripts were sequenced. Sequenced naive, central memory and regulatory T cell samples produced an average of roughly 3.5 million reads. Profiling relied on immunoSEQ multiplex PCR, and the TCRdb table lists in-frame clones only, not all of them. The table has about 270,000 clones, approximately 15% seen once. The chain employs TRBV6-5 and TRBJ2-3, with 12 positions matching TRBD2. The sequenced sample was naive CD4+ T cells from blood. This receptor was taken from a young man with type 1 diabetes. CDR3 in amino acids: CASRRTSGETDTQYF. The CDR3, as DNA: TGTGCCAGCAGACGGACTAGCGGGGAAACAGATACGCAGTATTTT.